Following are 20 T cell receptor beta chains from one sample sequenced in a study of T cells in localized non-small cell lung cancer. Sequenced by immunoSEQ multiplex PCR; TCRdb stores in-frame clones only, minus some. This table has roughly 86,000 clones, 84% appearing once. Sequences were derived from peripheral blood, sampled before any cancer treatment. These receptor sequences come from a man between 40 and 69 years old with stage I lung adenocarcinoma.

The V gene is TRBV7-2, the J gene TRBJ2-5; D is perhaps TRBD2 (6 bases). Between the trimmed V and J ends, which lost 6 bases and 6 bases, there was a span of 11 bases. CDR3 length equals 12 residues. CDR1 is SGHTA, CDR2 FQGNSA, per germline. The CDR3 DNA is TGTGCCAGCAGTTACGGCGGGAAGACCCAGTACTTC. This encodes CASSYGGKTQYF.

The V gene is TRBV30, the J gene TRBJ2-1, with 10 nucleotides matching TRBD2. This CDR3 is 15 amino acids long. The V gene end was trimmed by 0 bases and the J gene end by 4 bases; junction bases not matched to a gene: 3. CDR1 is GTSNPN and CDR2 is SVGIG in the germline V gene (reference sequence). This CDR3 is CAWSVRLAGYNEQFF. DNA for the CDR3: TGTGCCTGGAGTGTACGACTAGCGGGTTACAATGAGCAGTTCTTC.

The chain joins TRBV28 to TRBJ2-7; 7 bases match TRBD1. CDR1 and CDR2 from the germline V gene are MDHEN and SYDVKM. Trimming removed 7 bases from V and 2 bases from J; junction bases left unmatched: 8. The CDR3 loop spans 14 amino acids. The chain's CDR3 is CASTRDRATYEQYF. CDR3 in DNA: TGTGCCAGCACCCGAGACAGGGCAACCTACGAGCAGTACTTC. The full variable domain, rest sourced from reference TRBV28 and TRBJ2-7, is DVKVTQSSRYLVKRTGEKVFLECVQDMDHENMFWYRQDPGLGLRLIYFSYDVKMKEKGDIPEGYSVSREKKERFSLILESASTNQTSMYLCASTRDRATYEQYFGPGTRLTVT.

V usage is TRBV2 and J usage is TRBJ2-5, with 7 bases aligning to TRBD2. Germline lookup yields CDR1 SNHLY and CDR2 FYNNEI. After removal of 3 bases from V and 1 base from J, the junction contained 8 bases not matched to a gene. This CDR3 is 16 amino acids long. Written as DNA, the CDR3 is TGTGCCAGCAGTGATTGGGGGGGGAAACTCCAAGAGACCCAGTACTTC. It encodes CASSDWGGKLQETQYF.

The V call is TRBV6-1, the J call TRBJ1-5; D is perhaps TRBD1 (6 bases). V was shortened by 7 bases and J by 5 bases, with 9 bases between the two germline ends. The germline gives CDR1 MNHNS, CDR2 SASEGT. The CDR3 has 12 residues. Here the CDR3 DNA reads TGTGCCAGCACGCGGGGGCATCAGCCCCAGCATTTT. Amino acid sequence: CASTRGHQPQHF.

The chain couples TRBV7-8 to TRBJ1-2; maybe TRBD1 (5 bases). The germline CDR1 and CDR2 sequences are SGHVS and FQNEAQ. The CDR3 runs to 15 residues. V gave up 5 bases and J gave up 4 bases, with 17 bases separating them. CDR3: CASSQAGQGSYGYTF. CDR3 nucleotide sequence: TGTGCCAGCAGCCAGGCGGGTCAGGGCAGCTATGGCTACACCTTC.

This sequence joins TRBV7-9 and TRBJ2-1, with D perhaps TRBD2 (6 bases). CDR3 size: 13 residues. CDR1 and CDR2 (germline): SEHNR, FQNEAQ (reference sequence). With 5 bases removed from V and 2 bases from J, the gap between germline ends came to 7 bases. The CDR3 coding sequence is TGTGCCAGCAGCAGGACTACCTACAATGAGCAGTTCTTC. This encodes CASSRTTYNEQFF.

The CDR3 region is CSVEGQGYPREQFF. CDR3 coding DNA: TGCAGCGTTGAAGGACAGGGGTATCCGCGTGAGCAGTTCTTC. The chain recombines TRBV29-1 with TRBJ2-1, with 8 bases lining up with TRBD1. This CDR3 comprises 14 residues. V lost 1 base, J lost 9 bases, and 8 bases stayed unmatched. Germline V gene lookup returns CDR1 SQVTM and CDR2 ANQGSEA.

The chain carries TRBV19 and TRBJ2-6; 7 bases agree with TRBD1. CDR1 is LNHDA and CDR2 is SQIVND in the germline V gene (reference sequence). The CDR3 has 17 residues. The V gene end was trimmed by 7 bases and the J gene end by 4 bases; junction bases not matched to a gene: 13. CDR3 residues: CASMARGIQDGANVLTF. The CDR3 coding sequence is TGTGCCAGTATGGCCAGGGGGATTCAAGACGGGGCCAACGTCCTGACTTTC.

DNA for the CDR3: TGCGCCAGCAGCTTGACGGGGGGCTCTTTCACAGATACGCAGTATTTT. This codes for CASSLTGGSFTDTQYF. This chain links TRBV5-1 with TRBJ2-3; perhaps TRBD2 as D (7 bases). This CDR3 spans 16 amino acids. V lost 1 base, J lost 2 bases, and 14 bases lay in between. Germline V gene data show CDR1 as SGHRS and CDR2 as YFSETQ.

This clone was seen just once. In DNA form, the CDR3 reads TGTGCCAGCAGCCCCCGGGGAGGCAATCAGCCCCAGCATTTT. Translated: CASSPRGGNQPQHF. The genes are TRBV7-2 and TRBJ1-5; D uncertain. The germline CDR1 and CDR2 sequences are SGHTA and FQGNSA. The CDR3 has 14 amino acids. The ends were cut back, 5 bases at V and 2 bases at J, with 10 bases in the middle.

The chain has TRBV12-5 and TRBJ1-1; D unclear. The CDR3 runs to 12 residues. CDR1 and CDR2 from the germline V gene are LGHNT and FRNRAP. V lost 10 bases and J lost 1, with 10 bases in between. The CDR3 spells CATPGRNTEAFF. Written as DNA, the CDR3 is TGTGCTACCCCCGGGAGGAACACTGAAGCTTTCTTT. Combining the CDR3 with reference TRBV12-5 and TRBJ1-1 gives the whole variable domain DARVTQTPRHKVTEMGQEVTMRCQPILGHNTVFWYRQTMMQGLELLAYFRNRAPLDDSGMPKDRFSAEMPDATLATLKIQPSEPRDSAVYFCATPGRNTEAFFGQGTRLTVV.

J is TRBJ2-2 and V is TRBV5-4; 8 positions agree with TRBD2. The germline gives CDR1 SGHNT, CDR2 YYREEE (reference sequence). Germline trimming cut 4 bases from V and 3 bases from J; bases unmatched to any gene: 14. The CDR3 runs 18 residues. CDR3 sequence (DNA): TGTGCCAGCAGCGGTGGGGGTCTAGCGGGTTATTACACCGGGGAGCTGTTTTTT. Its translation: CASSGGGLAGYYTGELFF.

This chain uses TRBV7-3 with TRBJ2-5; 12 bases fit TRBD1. Germline V lookup: CDR1 SGHTA, CDR2 FQGTGA. CDR3 length: 15 residues. V shed 4 bases, J shed 5 bases, and the junction held 5 bases outside the gene matches. DNA for the CDR3: TGTGCCAGCAGCTCGGGGACAGGGGGCACTGAGACCCAGTACTTC. It encodes CASSSGTGGTETQYF.

The chain employs TRBV21-1 and TRBJ2-3; the listed D gene, TRBD2, was not tested against the DNA. TRBV21-1 is a known pseudogene. The CDR3 covers 13 residues. The CDR3 region has the DNA TGTGCCACCCCGACTAGCGGGAAGATTACGCAGTATTTT. It specifies CATPTSGKITQYF.

The chain employs TRBV30 and TRBJ2-3; 8 bases are a match to TRBD1. Germline CDR1 and CDR2: GTSNPN and SVGIG (reference sequence). The CDR3 runs 16 residues. The V and J ends lost 3 bases and 0 bases, in that order; junction bases with no gene match: 8. The CDR3 bases are TGTGCCTGGAGGACAGGGGTCGTGTCTAGCACAGATACGCAGTATTTT. Its protein is CAWRTGVVSSTDTQYF.

The chain is built from TRBV6-5 and TRBJ2-7; 8 bases align to TRBD2. The germline gives CDR1 MNHEY, CDR2 SVGAGI. After removal of 2 bases from V and 0 bases from J, the junction contained 6 bases not matched to a gene. The CDR3 runs 16 residues. The CDR3 bases are TGTGCCAGCAGTTACGCCAGCGGGGGATTCTCCTACGAGCAGTACTTC. It encodes CASSYASGGFSYEQYF.

The chain couples TRBV6-6 to TRBJ1-6; D gene ambiguous. CDR3 length: 13 residues. Trimming cost V 7 bases and J 7 bases, with 11 bases left between them. CDR1 MNHNY and CDR2 SVGAGI come from the germline V gene (reference sequence). The CDR3 DNA is TGTGCCAGCAACCCAAGCCTCAATTCACCCCTCCACTTT. This sequence encodes CASNPSLNSPLHF.

This chain links TRBV5-1 with TRBJ1-5; 7 nucleotides line up with TRBD1. V was clipped by 1 base and J by 2 bases; unmatched bases: 3. Per germline, CDR1 SGHRS and CDR2 YFSETQ. This CDR3 has 15 amino acids. Here the CDR3 reads CASSLLGQGNQPQHF. As DNA, the CDR3 is TGCGCCAGCAGCTTGCTCGGACAGGGCAATCAGCCCCAGCATTTT. Using reference TRBV5-1 and TRBJ1-5 for the parts outside the CDR3, the full variable domain is KAGVTQTPRYLIKTRGQQVTLSCSPISGHRSVSWYQQTPGQGLQFLFEYFSETQRNKGNFPGRFSGRQFSNSRSEMNVSTLELGDSALYLCASSLLGQGNQPQHFGDGTRLSIL.

V gene TRBV19 combines with J gene TRBJ2-5; no clear D gene. V was cut by 4 bases and J by 5 bases, with 5 bases left in between. Germline CDR1 and CDR2: LNHDA and SQIVND (reference sequence). The CDR3 extends over 11 amino acids. DNA for the CDR3: TGTGCCAGTAGTAAAAGGGAGACCCAGTACTTC. Protein: CASSKRETQYF.